This T cell receptor (beta chain) was captured by sequencing in a study of blood T cell repertoires in COVID-19. Study background: COVID-19 samples, acute and convalescent, were from the United States, Italy and Spain. PBMCs, B-cell-depleted T cells, or T cells provided the cDNA or gDNA that made up the material.

V gave up 0 bases and J gave up 5 bases; unmatched junction bases: 6. CDR1 SGHRS and CDR2 YFSETQ come from the germline V gene. This CDR3 has 15 amino acids. In the original workflow: Researchers report that nucleated cell counts were estimated from reference gene primer amplification. The repertoire was sequenced with immunoSEQ multiplex PCR; TCRdb's copy has only in-frame clones and lacks some. The V and J calls and clone size come from that table; D and trimming were worked out from the DNA. The sample shows about 160,000 clones, 85% of them seen only once. The J gene is TRBJ1-1, the V gene TRBV5-1; 8 bases are shared with TRBD1. The sample was peripheral blood. This sequence originates from a human donor with acute or convalescent COVID-19. The donor label of this sample is uncertain. The DNA of the CDR3 is TGCGCCAGCAGCTTGGAGGTCAGGGGGCGAACTGAAGCTTTCTTT. Translation: CASSLEVRGRTEAFF.